This T cell receptor beta chain comes out of a study of blood T cell repertoires in COVID-19. Some clones are missing from TCRdb's copy, which holds only in-frame ones; the method was immunoSEQ multiplex PCR. The table includes roughly 79,000 clones, about four fifths detected once. Material for sequencing was peripheral blood. This clonotype originated in a human donor in a cohort sampled during active COVID-19.

CDR3 residues: CASSPERGRGNEQFF. DNA for the CDR3: TGTGCCAGCAGTCCCGAACGGGGCCGGGGGAATGAGCAGTTCTTC. The J gene is TRBJ2-1, the V gene TRBV11-2; perhaps TRBD2 as D (6 bases). The CDR3 runs to 15 residues. Trimming cost V 6 bases and J 7 bases, with 19 bases left between them. Germline CDR1 reads SGHAT; CDR2 reads FQNNGV.